This T cell receptor (beta chain) was sequenced for a study of CD8 T cells in ankylosing spondylitis. Overall study results and limits: Within matched ankylosing spondylitis synovial fluid, disease-linked clones were reportedly significantly enriched. CD8+ cells made up the disease-linked clones, which were relatively rare in peripheral blood.

The V gene lost 0 bases and the J gene lost 0 bases, with 5 bases spanning the gap. The CDR3 sequence is 14 residues long. The germline CDR1 and CDR2 sequences are ENHRY and SYGVKD. This clonotype was detected ten times or more. The antigen is unknown. TCRdb independently ran MiXCR on the 5' RACE reads; one entry per CDR3 protein. The data contain around 35,000 distinct CDR3 sequences, roughly 11% of them singletons. The source of this sequence is a male donor with ankylosing spondylitis. Sequenced sample: synovial fluid, either unsorted or a sorted T cell fraction (not recorded which). This rearrangement joins TRBV10-3 to TRBJ1-1, with D uncertain. The CDR3 DNA follows: TGTGCCATCAGTGAGTCCCCGGTGAACACTGAAGCTTTCTTT. This codes for CAISESPVNTEAFF.